This TCR beta chain is drawn from a study of regulatory T cells in long-lasting Graves disease. Construction of TCR beta libraries relied on iRepertoire HTBI primers and on Arm-PCR targeting CDR3 regions. TCRdb fed the multiplex PCR reads into MiXCR, producing one record per CDR3 protein. The profile shows about 460,000 distinct CDR3 sequences, about 20% of them singletons. Documented time point: persistent/refractory GD, antithyroid drugs over 5 years with positive TRAb. PBMC-derived RNA was used for the TCR library. CDR3 length: 15 residues. Germline loops: CDR1 SGHTA, CDR2 FQGNSA. V gave up 2 bases and J gave up 6 bases, with 17 bases separating them. This clonotype was detected ten times or more.

The sequences come from peripheral blood mononuclear cells (PBMCs), collected when the disease was refractory, from a patient treated with antithyroid drugs. This sequence originates from a female donor with Graves disease. The genes are TRBV7-2 and TRBJ2-7, with D possibly being TRBD1 or TRBD2 (5 bases each). CDR3 sequence: CASSLLPGSQSEQYF. CDR3 in DNA: TGTGCCAGCAGCTTACTGCCAGGGAGTCAAAGCGAGCAGTACTTC. The full variable domain, completed using reference TRBV7-2 and TRBJ2-7, is GAGVSQSPSNKVTEKGKDVELRCDPISGHTALYWYRQSLGQGLEFLIYFQGNSAPDKSGLPSDRFSAERTGGSVSTLTIQRTQQEDSAVYLCASSLLPGSQSEQYFGPGTRLTVT.